This paragraph reports one T cell receptor (beta chain). The data were obtained in a study of cytomegalovirus exposure and HLA in healthy donors. Sequencing was performed with immunoSEQ multiplex PCR; in TCRdb, only in-frame clones are kept and a portion is missing. The sample has some 250,000 clones; around 91% are singletons. The origin of this receptor is a woman aged 25 to 39 in good health and CMV-seronegative. The sample comprised PBMCs.

CDR3 protein: CASSEPGRNEKLFF. The CDR3 nucleotides are TGTGCCAGCAGTGAACCTGGGCGCAATGAAAAACTGTTTTTT. This chain links TRBV6-1 with TRBJ1-4; D gene uncertain. V was pared by 2 bases and J by 5 bases, with 9 bases between. Germline CDR1 reads MNHNS; CDR2 reads SASEGT. This CDR3 is built from 14 residues.